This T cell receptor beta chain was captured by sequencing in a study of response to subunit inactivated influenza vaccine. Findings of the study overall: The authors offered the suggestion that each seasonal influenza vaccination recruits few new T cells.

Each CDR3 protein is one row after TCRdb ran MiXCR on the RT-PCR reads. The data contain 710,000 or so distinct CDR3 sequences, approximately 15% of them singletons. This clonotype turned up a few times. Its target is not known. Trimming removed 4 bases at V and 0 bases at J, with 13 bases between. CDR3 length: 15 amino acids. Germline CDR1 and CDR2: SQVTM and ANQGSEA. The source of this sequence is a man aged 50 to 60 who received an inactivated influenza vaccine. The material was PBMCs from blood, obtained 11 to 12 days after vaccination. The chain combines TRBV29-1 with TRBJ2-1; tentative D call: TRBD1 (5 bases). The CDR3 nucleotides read TGCAGCGTTGTGGCACAGGAGAGCTCCTACAATGAGCAGTTCTTC. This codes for CSVVAQESSYNEQFF.